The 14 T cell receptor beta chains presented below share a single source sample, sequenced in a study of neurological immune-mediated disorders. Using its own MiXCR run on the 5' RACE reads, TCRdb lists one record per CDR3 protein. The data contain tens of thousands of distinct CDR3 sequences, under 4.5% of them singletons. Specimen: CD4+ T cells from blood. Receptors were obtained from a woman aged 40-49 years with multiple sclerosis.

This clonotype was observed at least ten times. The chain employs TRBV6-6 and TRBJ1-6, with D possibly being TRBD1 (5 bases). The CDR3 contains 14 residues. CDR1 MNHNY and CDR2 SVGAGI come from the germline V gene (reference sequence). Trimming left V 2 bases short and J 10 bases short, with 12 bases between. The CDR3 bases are TGTGCCAGCAGTTACGGGCAGGGCAGGTCACCCCTCCACTTT. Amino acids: CASSYGQGRSPLHF.

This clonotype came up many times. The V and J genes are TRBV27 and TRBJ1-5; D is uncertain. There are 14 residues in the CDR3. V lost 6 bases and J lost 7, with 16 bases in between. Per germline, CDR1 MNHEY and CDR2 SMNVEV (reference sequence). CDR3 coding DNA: TGTGCCAGCAGCCGTAACGGGGTCGGGCAGCCCCAGCATTTT. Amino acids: CASSRNGVGQPQHF.

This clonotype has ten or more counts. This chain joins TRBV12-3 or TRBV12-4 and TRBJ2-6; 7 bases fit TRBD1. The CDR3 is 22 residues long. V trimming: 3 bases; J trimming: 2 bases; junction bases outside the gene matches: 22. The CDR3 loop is CASSLVLRINTQDRAGANVLTF. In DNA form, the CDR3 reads TGTGCCAGCAGTTTGGTTCTGAGGATAAATACTCAAGACAGGGCTGGGGCCAACGTCCTGACTTTC.

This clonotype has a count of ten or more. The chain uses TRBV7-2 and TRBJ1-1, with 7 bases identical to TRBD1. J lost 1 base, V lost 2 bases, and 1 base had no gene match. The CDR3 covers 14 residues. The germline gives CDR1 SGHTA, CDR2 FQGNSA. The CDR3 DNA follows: TGTGCCAGCAGCTTAAGGACAGGGAACACTGAAGCTTTCTTT. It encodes CASSLRTGNTEAFF. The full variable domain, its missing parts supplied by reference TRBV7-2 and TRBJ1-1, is GAGVSQSPSNKVTEKGKDVELRCDPISGHTALYWYRQSLGQGLEFLIYFQGNSAPDKSGLPSDRFSAERTGGSVSTLTIQRTQQEDSAVYLCASSLRTGNTEAFFGQGTRLTVV.

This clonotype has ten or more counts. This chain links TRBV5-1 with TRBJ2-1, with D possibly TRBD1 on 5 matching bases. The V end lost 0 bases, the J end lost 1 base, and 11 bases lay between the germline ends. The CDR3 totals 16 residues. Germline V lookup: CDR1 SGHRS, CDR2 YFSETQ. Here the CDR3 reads CASSLGPRASYNEQFF. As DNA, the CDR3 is TGCGCCAGCAGCTTGGGCCCCAGGGCGTCCTACAATGAGCAGTTCTTC.

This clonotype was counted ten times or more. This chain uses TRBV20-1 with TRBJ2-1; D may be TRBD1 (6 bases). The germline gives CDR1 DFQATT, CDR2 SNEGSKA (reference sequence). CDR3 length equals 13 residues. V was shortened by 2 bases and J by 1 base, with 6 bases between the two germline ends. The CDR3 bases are TGCAGTGCTAGAACAGGGTCCTACAATGAGCAGTTCTTC. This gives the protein CSARTGSYNEQFF.

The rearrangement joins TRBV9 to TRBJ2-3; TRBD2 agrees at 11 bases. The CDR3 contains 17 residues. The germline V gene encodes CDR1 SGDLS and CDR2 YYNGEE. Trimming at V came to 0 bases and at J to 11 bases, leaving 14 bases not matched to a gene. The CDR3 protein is CASSVVAGGPGTNKQYF. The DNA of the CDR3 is TGTGCCAGCAGCGTAGTAGCGGGGGGGCCCGGCACAAATAAGCAGTATTTT.

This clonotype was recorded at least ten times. This chain's CDR3 is CSARPGTGIEKLFF. CDR3 nucleotide sequence: TGCAGTGCTCGTCCCGGGACAGGGATTGAAAAACTGTTTTTT. The gene calls are TRBV20-1 and TRBJ1-4; TRBD1 agrees at 9 bases. The length of the CDR3 is 14 residues. CDR1 is DFQATT, CDR2 SNEGSKA, per germline (reference sequence). With 5 bases clipped from V and 7 bases from J, the junction kept 8 bases outside the gene matches.

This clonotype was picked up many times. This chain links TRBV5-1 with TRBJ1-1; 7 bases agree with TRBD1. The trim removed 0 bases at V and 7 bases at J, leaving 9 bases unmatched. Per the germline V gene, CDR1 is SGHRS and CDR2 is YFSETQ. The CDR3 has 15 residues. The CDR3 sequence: CASSLALTGEGEAFF. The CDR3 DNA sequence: TGCGCCAGCAGCTTGGCCCTTACAGGGGAAGGTGAAGCTTTCTTT.

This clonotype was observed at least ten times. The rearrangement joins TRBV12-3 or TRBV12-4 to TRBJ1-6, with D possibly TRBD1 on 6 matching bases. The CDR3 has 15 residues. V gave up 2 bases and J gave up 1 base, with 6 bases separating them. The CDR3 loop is CASSLRGSYNSPLHF. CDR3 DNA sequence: TGTGCCAGCAGTTTAAGGGGGTCCTATAATTCACCCCTCCACTTT.

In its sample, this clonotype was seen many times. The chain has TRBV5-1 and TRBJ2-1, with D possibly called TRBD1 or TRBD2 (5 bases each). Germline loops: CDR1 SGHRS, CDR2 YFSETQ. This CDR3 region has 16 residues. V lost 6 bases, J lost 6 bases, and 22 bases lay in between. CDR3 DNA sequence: TGCGCCAGCACAAGAAGGGACCCGGTCGGGGTCAATGAGCAGTTCTTC. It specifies CASTRRDPVGVNEQFF.

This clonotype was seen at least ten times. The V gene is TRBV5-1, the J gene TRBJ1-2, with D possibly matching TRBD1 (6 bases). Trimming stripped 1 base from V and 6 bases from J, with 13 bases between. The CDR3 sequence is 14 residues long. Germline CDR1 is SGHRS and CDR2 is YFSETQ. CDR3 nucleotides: TGCGCCAGCAGCTTGTACAGGGCAAGAGATGGCTACACCTTC. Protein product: CASSLYRARDGYTF.

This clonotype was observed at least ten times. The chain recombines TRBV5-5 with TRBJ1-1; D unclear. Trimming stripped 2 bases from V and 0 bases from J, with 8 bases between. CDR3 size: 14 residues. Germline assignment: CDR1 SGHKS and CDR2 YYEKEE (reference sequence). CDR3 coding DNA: TGTGCCAGCAGCTTTTTTCTCATGAACACTGAAGCTTTCTTT. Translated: CASSFFLMNTEAFF. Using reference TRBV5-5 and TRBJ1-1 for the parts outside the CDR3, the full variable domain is DAGVTQSPTHLIKTRGQQVTLRCSPISGHKSVSWYQQVLGQGPQFIFQYYEKEERGRGNFPDRFSARQFPNYSSELNVNALLLGDSALYLCASSFFLMNTEAFFGQGTRLTVV.

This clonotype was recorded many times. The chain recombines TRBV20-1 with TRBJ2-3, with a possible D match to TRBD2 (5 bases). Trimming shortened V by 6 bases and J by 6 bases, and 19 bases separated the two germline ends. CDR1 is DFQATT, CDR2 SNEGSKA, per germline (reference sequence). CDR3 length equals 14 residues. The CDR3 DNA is TGCAGTGCCCAGAGTACCACCGGGATCGATACGCAGTATTTT. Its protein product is CSAQSTTGIDTQYF.